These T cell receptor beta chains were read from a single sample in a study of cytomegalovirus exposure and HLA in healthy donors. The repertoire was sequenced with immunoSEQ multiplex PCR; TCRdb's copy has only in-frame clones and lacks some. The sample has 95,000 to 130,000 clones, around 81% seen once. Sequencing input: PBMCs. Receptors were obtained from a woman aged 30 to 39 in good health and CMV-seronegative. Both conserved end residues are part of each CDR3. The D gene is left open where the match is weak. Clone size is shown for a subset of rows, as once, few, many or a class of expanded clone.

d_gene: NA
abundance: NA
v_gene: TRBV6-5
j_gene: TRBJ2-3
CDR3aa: CASSLVWGGTDTQYF
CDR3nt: TGTGCCAGCAGTTTAGTTTGGGGGGGCACAGATACGCAGTATTTT

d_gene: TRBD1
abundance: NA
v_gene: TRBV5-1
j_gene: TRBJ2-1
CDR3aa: CASSLASTGGSYNEQFF
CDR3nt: TGCGCCAGCAGCTTGGCCTCTACAGGGGGCTCCTACAATGAGCAGTTCTTC

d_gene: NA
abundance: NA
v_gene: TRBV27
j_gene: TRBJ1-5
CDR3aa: CASSWGTQGNQPQHF
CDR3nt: TGTGCCAGCAGTTGGGGGACGCAGGGGAATCAGCCCCAGCATTTT

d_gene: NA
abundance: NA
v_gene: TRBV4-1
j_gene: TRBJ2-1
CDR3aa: CASSPTAGALLNEQFF
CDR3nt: TGCGCCAGCAGCCCGACCGCGGGGGCCCTCCTGAATGAGCAGTTCTTC

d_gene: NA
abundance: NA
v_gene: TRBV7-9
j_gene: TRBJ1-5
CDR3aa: CASSLGSRGQPQHF
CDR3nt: TGTGCCAGCAGCTTAGGCTCCAGAGGTCAGCCCCAGCATTTT

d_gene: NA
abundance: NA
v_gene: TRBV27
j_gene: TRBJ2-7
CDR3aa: CASSLGGDYEQYF
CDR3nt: TGTGCCAGCAGTTTGGGCGGGGATTACGAGCAGTACTTC

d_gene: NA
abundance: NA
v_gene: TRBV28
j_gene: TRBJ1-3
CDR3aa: CATNTGKLEADTIYF
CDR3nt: TGTGCCACGAACACAGGGAAACTAGAGGCGGACACCATATATTTT

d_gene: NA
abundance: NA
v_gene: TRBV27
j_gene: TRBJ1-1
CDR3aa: CASSRTVGAEAFF
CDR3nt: TGTGCCAGCAGTCGGACAGTGGGCGCTGAAGCTTTCTTT

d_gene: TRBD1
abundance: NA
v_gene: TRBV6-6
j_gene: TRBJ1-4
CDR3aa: CASRAGTGITNEKLFF
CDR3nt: TGTGCCAGCAGAGCCGGGACAGGGATCACTAATGAAAAACTGTTTTTT

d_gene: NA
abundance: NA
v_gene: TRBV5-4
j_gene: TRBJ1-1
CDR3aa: CASSLQGLGTEAFF
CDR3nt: TGTGCCAGCAGCTTACAGGGTTTGGGCACTGAAGCTTTCTTT

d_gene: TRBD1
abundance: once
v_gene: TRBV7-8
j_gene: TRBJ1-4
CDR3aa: CASSFGTVTNEKLFF
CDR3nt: TGTGCCAGCAGTTTTGGGACAGTCACTAATGAAAAACTGTTTTTT

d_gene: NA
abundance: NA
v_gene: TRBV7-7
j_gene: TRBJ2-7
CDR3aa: CASSREAGSEQYF
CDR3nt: TGTGCTAGCAGCCGAGAGGCGGGGAGCGAGCAGTACTTC

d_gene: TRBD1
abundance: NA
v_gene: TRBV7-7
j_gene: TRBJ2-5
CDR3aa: CASSSPGGTETQYF
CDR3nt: TGTGCTAGCAGCTCCCCAGGGGGCACGGAGACCCAGTACTTC

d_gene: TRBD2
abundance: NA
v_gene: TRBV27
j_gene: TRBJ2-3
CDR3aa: CASSPLAGGLTDTQYF
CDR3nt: TGTGCCAGCAGTCCATTAGCGGGAGGGCTCACAGATACGCAGTATTTT

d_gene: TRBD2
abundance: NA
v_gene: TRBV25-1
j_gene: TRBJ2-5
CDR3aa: CASTRGGSEQETQYF
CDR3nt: TGTGCCAGCACCCGGGGAGGGTCGGAGCAAGAGACCCAGTACTTC

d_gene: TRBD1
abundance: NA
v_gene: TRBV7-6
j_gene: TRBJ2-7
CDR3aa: CASSDGTGSYEQYF
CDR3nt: TGTGCCAGCAGCGACGGGACAGGCTCCTACGAGCAGTACTTC

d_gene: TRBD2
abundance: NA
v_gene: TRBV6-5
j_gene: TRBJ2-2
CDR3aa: CASSYPSGANTGELFF
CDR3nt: TGTGCCAGCAGTTACCCTAGCGGAGCCAACACCGGGGAGCTGTTTTTT

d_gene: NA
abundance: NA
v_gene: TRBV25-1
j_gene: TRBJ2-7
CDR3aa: CASSRTSPLSYEQYF
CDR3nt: TGTGCCAGCAGTCGAACTAGCCCCCTTTCCTACGAGCAGTACTTC

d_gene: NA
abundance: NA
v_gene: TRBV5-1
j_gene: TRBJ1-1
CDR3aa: CASSLFEDNTEAFF
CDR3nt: TGCGCCAGCAGCTTGTTCGAGGATAACACTGAAGCTTTCTTT

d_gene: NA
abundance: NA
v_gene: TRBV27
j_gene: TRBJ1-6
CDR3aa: CASSPRQTRNSPLHF
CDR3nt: TGTGCCAGCAGTCCTAGACAGACCAGGAATTCACCCCTCCACTTT

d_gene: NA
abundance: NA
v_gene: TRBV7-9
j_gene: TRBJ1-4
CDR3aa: CAIPNTLTGVNEKLFF
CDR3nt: TGTGCCATACCAAACACACTCACAGGAGTTAATGAAAAACTGTTTTTT

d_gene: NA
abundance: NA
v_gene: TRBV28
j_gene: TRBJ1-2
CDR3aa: CASSLHSGAGVGRYGYTF
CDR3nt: TGTGCCAGCAGTTTGCATTCTGGGGCAGGGGTAGGGCGCTATGGCTACACCTTC

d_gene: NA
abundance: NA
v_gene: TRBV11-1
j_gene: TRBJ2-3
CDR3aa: CASSLVAGVGASGTDTQYF
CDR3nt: TGTGCCAGCAGCTTAGTAGCAGGGGTGGGAGCGTCTGGCACAGATACGCAGTATTTT

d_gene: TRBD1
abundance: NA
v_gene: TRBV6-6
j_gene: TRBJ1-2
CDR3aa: CASSRNRDSDGYTF
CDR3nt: TGTGCCAGCAGTCGCAACCGGGACAGTGACGGCTACACCTTC

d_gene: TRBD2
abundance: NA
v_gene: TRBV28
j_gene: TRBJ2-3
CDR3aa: CASTRSGRGTDTQYF
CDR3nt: TGTGCCAGCACCCGTAGCGGGAGGGGGACAGATACGCAGTATTTT

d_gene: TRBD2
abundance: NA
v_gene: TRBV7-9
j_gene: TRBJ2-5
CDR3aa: CASSPWTSGRAGETQYF
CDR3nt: TGTGCCAGCAGCCCCTGGACTAGCGGGAGGGCCGGGGAGACCCAGTACTTC

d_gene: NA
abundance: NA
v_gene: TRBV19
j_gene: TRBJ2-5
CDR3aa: CASSIRLAGDQYF
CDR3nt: TGTGCCAGTAGTATTCGGCTAGCCGGCGACCAGTACTTC

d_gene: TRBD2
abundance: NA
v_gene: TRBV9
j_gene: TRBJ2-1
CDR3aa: CASSPRISGSSEQFF
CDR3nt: TGTGCCAGCAGCCCACGTATTAGCGGGAGCTCTGAGCAGTTCTTC

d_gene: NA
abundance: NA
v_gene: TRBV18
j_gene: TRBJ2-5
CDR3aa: CASSGPLAYQETQYF
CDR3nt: TGTGCCAGCTCCGGACCCCTAGCGTACCAAGAGACCCAGTACTTC

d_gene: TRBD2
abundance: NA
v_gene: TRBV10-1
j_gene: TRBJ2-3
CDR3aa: CASSESVLAGKNTQYF
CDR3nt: TGCGCCAGCAGTGAGTCGGTTTTAGCGGGAAAAAATACGCAGTATTTT

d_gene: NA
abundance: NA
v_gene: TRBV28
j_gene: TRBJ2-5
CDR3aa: CASNLGAEQETQYF
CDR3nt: TGTGCCAGCAACCTAGGGGCGGAACAAGAGACCCAGTACTTC

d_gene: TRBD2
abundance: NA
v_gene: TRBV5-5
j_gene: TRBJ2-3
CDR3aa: CASRSGERFTDTQYF
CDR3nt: TGTGCCAGCAGGAGCGGGGAGCGATTCACAGATACGCAGTATTTT

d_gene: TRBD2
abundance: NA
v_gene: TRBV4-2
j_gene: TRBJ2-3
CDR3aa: CASSQAGTSGSSTDTQYF
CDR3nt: TGTGCCAGCAGCCAAGCCGGGACTAGCGGGTCTAGCACAGATACGCAGTATTTT

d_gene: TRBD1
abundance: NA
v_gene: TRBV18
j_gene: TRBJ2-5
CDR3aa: CASSPQGAGVRETQYF
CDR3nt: TGTGCCAGCTCACCGCAGGGGGCAGGGGTGCGAGAGACCCAGTACTTC

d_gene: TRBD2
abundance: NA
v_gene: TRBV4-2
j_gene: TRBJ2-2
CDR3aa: CASSRLAAGASTGELFF
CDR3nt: TGTGCCAGCAGCCGCCTAGCAGCGGGAGCCAGCACCGGGGAGCTGTTTTTT

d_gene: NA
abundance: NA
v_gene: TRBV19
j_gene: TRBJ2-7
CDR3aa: CASSPRAPSEQYF
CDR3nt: TGTGCCAGTAGTCCGCGGGCACCCAGCGAGCAGTACTTC

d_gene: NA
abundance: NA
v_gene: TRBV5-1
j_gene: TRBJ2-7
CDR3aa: CASSLVSVSSYEQYF
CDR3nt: TGCGCCAGCAGCTTGGTTAGCGTGTCGTCCTACGAGCAGTACTTC